This TCR beta chain was identified in a study of patients and donors after allogeneic stem cell transplantation. TCRdb analysed the RT-PCR reads with MiXCR anew, one entry per CDR3 protein. The data hold 150,000 to 250,000 distinct CDR3 sequences, with about 40% observed a single time. The sequencing sample was made of blood, either unsorted or a sorted T cell fraction (not recorded which). The source of this sequence is a human donor who was either an allogeneic HSCT recipient or a stem cell or donor lymphocyte infusion donor (not recorded which). It is not recorded whose cells these are; they may come from a transplant donor.

CDR3 sequence reads: CASSQDHPGAEGNTIYF. CDR3 nucleotides: TGTGCCAGCAGCCAAGATCACCCAGGGGCGGAAGGAAACACCATATATTTT. This chain joins TRBV14 and TRBJ1-3; possibly TRBD1 for D (6 bases). The CDR3 totals 17 residues. V lost 0 bases to trimming and J lost 4 bases, with 16 bases between them. The germline gives CDR1 SGHDN, CDR2 FVKESK. Complete variable domain (other parts from reference TRBV14 and TRBJ1-3): EAGVTQFPSHSVIEKGQTVTLRCDPISGHDNLYWYRRVMGKEIKFLLHFVKESKQDESGMPNNRFLAERTGGTYSTLKVQPAELEDSGVYFCASSQDHPGAEGNTIYFGEGSWLTVV.